The clone carrying this T cell receptor beta chain was counted a few times. Its antigen is undetermined. This CDR3 contains 11 residues. The V gene lost 8 bases and the J gene lost 5 bases, with 12 bases spanning the gap. Per germline, CDR1 GTSNPN and CDR2 SVGIG (reference sequence). Reverse transcribed after extraction, RNA yielded cDNA as the sequencing template. Measured with immunoSEQ multiplex PCR; TCRdb has only the in-frame clones, and not every one. The data show more than 85,000 clones, over 40% seen once. This sample was included in a study of CD8+ T cells in alopecia areata. Overall study results and limits: Possibly as an HLA-related effect, TCR sharing across patients appeared less clear than in mice.

The sequenced sample consisted of CD4+ T cells sorted from blood. The chain employs TRBV30 and TRBJ2-5; D may match TRBD1 or TRBD2 (5 bases each). The sequence was obtained from a human donor with alopecia areata. DNA of the CDR3: TGTGCCGGGGGAGCAAGGGAGACCCAGTACTTC. As protein: CAGGARETQYF.